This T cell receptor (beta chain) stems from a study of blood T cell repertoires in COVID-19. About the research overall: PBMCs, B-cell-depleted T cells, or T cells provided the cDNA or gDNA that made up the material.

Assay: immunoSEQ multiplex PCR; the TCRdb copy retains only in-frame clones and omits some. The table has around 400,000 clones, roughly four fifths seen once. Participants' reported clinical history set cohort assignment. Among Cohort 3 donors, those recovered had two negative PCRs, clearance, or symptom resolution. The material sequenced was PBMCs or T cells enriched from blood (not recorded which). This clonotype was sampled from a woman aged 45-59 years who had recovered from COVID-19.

Here the CDR3 reads CASSLARATNEKLFF. The CDR3 nucleotides are TGCGCCAGCAGCTTGGCCAGGGCAACTAATGAAAAACTGTTTTTT. This chain links TRBV5-1 with TRBJ1-4, with D possibly TRBD1 on 5 matching bases. CDR1 is SGHRS, CDR2 YFSETQ, per germline. Trimming shortened V by 0 bases and J by 0 bases, and 6 bases separated the two germline ends. CDR3 length: 15 amino acids.